A single sample is the source of the 12 T cell receptor beta chains below, sequenced in a study of blood T cells in healthy people across ages. Together with a sample-barcoded 5' primer, a J-beta primer mix was included in a second PCR lasting roughly 6 to 12 cycles. In TCRdb, the 5' RACE reads were re-called with MiXCR into one record per CDR3 protein. The sample includes hundreds of thousands of distinct CDR3 sequences, roughly two fifths seen only once; the top ten take around 30%. Sequencing was carried out using blood. Receptors originate from a man aged 80 or over in good health.

In its sample, this clonotype was seen a few times. The chain uses TRBV28 and TRBJ2-1; D is uncertain. Germline values: CDR1 MDHEN, CDR2 SYDVKM. This CDR3 is 12 amino acids long. Trimming took off 5 bases at V and 10 bases at J, with 12 bases between the two ends. DNA for the CDR3: TGTGCCAGCAGTCCGAAGGTCGGGGAGCAGTTCTTC. Its translation: CASSPKVGEQFF.

This clonotype was counted ten times or more. This rearrangement joins TRBV7-6 to TRBJ2-3; D call uncertain. CDR3 length: 14 residues. Germline V gene sequence: CDR1 SGHVS, CDR2 FNYEAQ. V was clipped by 1 base and J by 0 bases, with 5 bases between them. The CDR3 region has the DNA TGTGCCAGCAGCTTAGACGGAAGCACAGATACGCAGTATTTT. Its translation: CASSLDGSTDTQYF.

The J gene is TRBJ2-1, the V gene TRBV29-1; no clear D. This CDR3 region has 14 residues. Trimming shortened V by 2 bases and J by 0 bases, and 8 bases separated the two germline ends. Per the germline V gene, CDR1 is SQVTM and CDR2 is ANQGSEA. The chain's CDR3 is CSVELSASYNEQFF. The CDR3 DNA sequence: TGCAGCGTTGAACTCAGCGCCTCCTACAATGAGCAGTTCTTC.

This clonotype has more than one count but fewer than ten. The chain is built from TRBV7-2 and TRBJ1-2, with 10 bases aligning to TRBD1. CDR1 is SGHTA, CDR2 FQGNSA, per germline. The CDR3 contains 17 residues. V lost 5 bases to trimming and J lost 0 bases; unmatched junction nucleotides: 9. CDR3 protein: CASSPRTGGLANYGYTF. CDR3 coding DNA: TGTGCCAGCAGCCCCCGGACAGGGGGTCTAGCTAACTATGGCTACACCTTC.

The J gene is TRBJ2-1, the V gene TRBV27; 12 positions match TRBD1. This CDR3 comprises 15 residues. From germline, CDR1 is MNHEY and CDR2 SMNVEV (reference sequence). After removal of 5 bases from V and 8 bases from J, the junction contained 7 bases not matched to a gene. DNA for the CDR3: TGTGCCAGCAGTGACCGGGACAGGGGGCTCTATGAGCAGTTCTTC. Translated, it gives CASSDRDRGLYEQFF.

In this sample, this clonotype turned up many times. The rearrangement links TRBV27 to TRBJ2-2; D is undetermined. Trimming took 5 bases from V and 2 from J, leaving 12 bases between them. The CDR3 sequence is 15 residues long. CDR1 and CDR2 (germline): MNHEY, SMNVEV (reference sequence). The CDR3 loop reads CASSGGVLNTGELFF. Here the CDR3 DNA reads TGTGCCAGCAGTGGTGGTGTTTTAAACACCGGGGAGCTGTTTTTT.

About this clonotype itself: Because the CDR3 is missing its conserved closing phenylalanine or tryptophan, this is likely a read error. The V call is TRBV7-3, the J call TRBJ2-1; 10 nucleotides line up with TRBD2. Unmatched junction bases numbered 5, after V lost 5 bases and J lost 7 bases. The CDR3 extends over 14 amino acids. The germline V gene encodes CDR1 SGHTA and CDR2 FQGTGA. The CDR3 sequence: CASSKAGGPNEQFI. CDR3 nucleotide sequence: TGTGCCAGCAGCAAAGCGGGAGGGCCGAATGAGCAGTTCATC.

DNA of the CDR3: TGTGCCAGCAGCTTTCGGACAGGGCGCGGGGCCAACGTCCTGACTTTC. Protein: CASSFRTGRGANVLTF. J is TRBJ2-6 and V is TRBV7-9; 8 bases are a match to TRBD1. There are 16 residues in the CDR3. In germline, CDR1 is SEHNR, CDR2 FQNEAQ (reference sequence). Germline trimming cut 3 bases from V and 4 bases from J; bases unmatched to any gene: 5.

A single count supports this clonotype. One junction end does not reproduce the germline sequence, and a read error may be involved. This chain connects TRBV3-1 to TRBJ1-1, with TRBD1 matching 7 bases. Germline V lookup: CDR1 LGHDT, CDR2 YNNKEL (reference sequence). The CDR3 has 15 residues. In DNA form, the CDR3 reads TGTGCCAGCAGCCAAGGGACAGGACTGAACGCTGAAGCTTTCTTT. Its translation is CASSQGTGLNAEAFF. The variable domain in full, completed from reference TRBV3-1 and TRBJ1-1, reads DTAVSQTPKYLVTQMGNDKSIKCEQNLGHDTMYWYKQDSKKFLKIMFSYNNKELIINETVPNRFSPKSPDKAHLNLHINSLELGDSAVYFCASSQGTGLNAEAFFGQGTRLTVV.

This clonotype has more than one count but fewer than ten. The DNA of the CDR3 is TGTGCCTGGAGTGTACGGGCAGGGGGCAATTCACCCCTCCACTTT. Its translation is CAWSVRAGGNSPLHF. This chain connects TRBV30 to TRBJ1-6; 8 bases line up with TRBD1. The V and J ends lost 0 bases and 7 bases, in that order; junction bases with no gene match: 5. The CDR3 runs 15 residues. Germline V gene lookup returns CDR1 GTSNPN and CDR2 SVGIG (reference sequence).

This clonotype was picked up one time. An end of the junction does not agree with germline; a read error may underlie this. The V gene is TRBV5-1, the J gene TRBJ1-1; TRBD1 might be the D (6 bases). CDR1 and CDR2 from the germline V gene are SGHRS and YFSETQ. CDR3 length equals 14 residues. The CDR3 region has the DNA TGCGCCGGCAGCCTCACAGGGAGAGAAACTGAAGCTTTCTTT. The encoded protein is CAGSLTGRETEAFF. The full variable domain, with the rest looked up from reference TRBV5-1 and TRBJ1-1, is KAGVTQTPRYLIKTRGQQVTLSCSPISGHRSVSWYQQTPGQGLQFLFEYFSETQRNKGNFPGRFSGRQFSNSRSEMNVSTLELGDSALYLCAGSLTGRETEAFFGQGTRLTVV.

This chain links TRBV5-4 with TRBJ2-7, with 8 bases identical to TRBD1. The CDR3 has 15 amino acids. Per the germline V gene, CDR1 is SGHNT and CDR2 is YYREEE (reference sequence). Germline trimming cut 0 bases from V and 5 bases from J; bases unmatched to any gene: 7. CDR3 protein: CASSLGGTGIDEQYF. CDR3 DNA sequence: TGTGCCAGCAGCTTGGGTGGGACAGGAATAGACGAGCAGTACTTC.